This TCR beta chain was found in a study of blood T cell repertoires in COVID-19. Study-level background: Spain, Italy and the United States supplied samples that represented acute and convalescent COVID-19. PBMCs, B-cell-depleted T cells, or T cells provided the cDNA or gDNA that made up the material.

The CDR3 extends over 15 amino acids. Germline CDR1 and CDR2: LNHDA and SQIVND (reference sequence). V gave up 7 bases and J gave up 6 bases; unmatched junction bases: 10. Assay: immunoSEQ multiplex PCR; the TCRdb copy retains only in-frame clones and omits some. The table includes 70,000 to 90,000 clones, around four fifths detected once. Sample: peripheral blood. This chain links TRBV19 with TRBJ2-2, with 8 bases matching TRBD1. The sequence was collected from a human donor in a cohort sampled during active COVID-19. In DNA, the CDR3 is TGTGCCAGTAACGGACAGGGTGACGTGGCCGGGGAGCTGTTTTTT. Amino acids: CASNGQGDVAGELFF.